These 3 T cell receptor beta chains share one sample of origin, sequenced in a study of blood T cell repertoires in COVID-19. Here immunoSEQ multiplex PCR was the method, and the copy in TCRdb shows in-frame clones only, minus some. The profile shows roughly 150,000 clones, around 80% of them singletons. Source material: PBMCs or T cells enriched from blood (not recorded which). These receptors originate from a man aged 40-49 years who had recovered from COVID-19.

This sequence joins TRBV6-2 or TRBV6-3 and TRBJ1-2, with D perhaps TRBD1 (5 bases). The germline gives CDR1 MNHEY, CDR2 SVGEGT. The CDR3 sequence is 14 residues long. Trimming left V 0 bases short and J 3 bases short, with 8 bases between. CDR3 sequence (DNA): TGTGCCAGCAGTTACTCGGCAGGGTACTATGGCTACACCTTC. This codes for CASSYSAGYYGYTF.

This clone was observed a few times. The chain couples TRBV15 to TRBJ1-4, with a weak D call TRBD1 (5 bases). Trimming cost V 0 bases and J 8 bases, with 16 bases left between them. The germline V gene encodes CDR1 LNHNV and CDR2 YYDKDF (reference sequence). The CDR3 extends over 16 amino acids. The chain's CDR3 is CATSRDWAGPGEKLFF. The CDR3 DNA is TGTGCCACCAGCAGAGATTGGGCGGGGCCTGGAGAAAAACTGTTTTTT.

This rearrangement joins TRBV7-3 to TRBJ2-2, with TRBD2 identical over 12 bases. CDR3 length equals 16 residues. CDR1 and CDR2 (germline): SGHTA, FQGTGA. Trimming at V came to 5 bases and at J to 5 bases, leaving 6 bases not matched to a gene. The CDR3, as DNA: TGTGCCAGCAGCCCTCCTACTAGCGGGGGGACCGGGGAGCTGTTTTTT. This codes for CASSPPTSGGTGELFF.